This T cell receptor (beta chain) was profiled in a study of blood T cells in healthy people across ages. The study's findings and limits: Percentage of naive T cells showed a strong correlation with TCR beta diversity.

Per sample, extraction of total RNA gave at least 5 micrograms in every case. Then a second PCR, running about 6 to 11 cycles, was carried out with a sample-barcoded 5' primer and a J-beta primer mix. A template-switch adaptor that had 12 random nucleotides put a tag on each cDNA molecule. MiXCR was run by TCRdb on the 5' RACE reads, yielding one entry per CDR3 protein. The sample yields about 730,000 distinct CDR3 sequences, about 40% seen once. In germline, CDR1 is SEHNR, CDR2 FQNEAQ (reference sequence). With V trimmed by 5 bases and J by 6 bases, 24 bases remained unmatched. The length of the CDR3 is 20 residues. This clonotype showed up just a few times. The target antigen is unknown.

The V call is TRBV7-9, the J call TRBJ2-3; TRBD1 matches at 9 bases. The clonotype originates from a woman in her sixties in good health. The sequencing sample was made of blood. The CDR3 loop reads CASSSIGTGLNPSATDTQYF. Here the CDR3 DNA reads TGTGCCAGCAGCAGTATTGGGACAGGGCTTAATCCCTCGGCAACGGATACGCAGTATTTT. The full variable domain, rest sourced from reference TRBV7-9 and TRBJ2-3, is DTGVSQNPRHKITKRGQNVTFRCDPISEHNRLYWYRQTLGQGPEFLTYFQNEAQLEKSRLLSDRFSAERPKGSFSTLEIQRTEQGDSAMYLCASSSIGTGLNPSATDTQYFGPGTRLTVL.